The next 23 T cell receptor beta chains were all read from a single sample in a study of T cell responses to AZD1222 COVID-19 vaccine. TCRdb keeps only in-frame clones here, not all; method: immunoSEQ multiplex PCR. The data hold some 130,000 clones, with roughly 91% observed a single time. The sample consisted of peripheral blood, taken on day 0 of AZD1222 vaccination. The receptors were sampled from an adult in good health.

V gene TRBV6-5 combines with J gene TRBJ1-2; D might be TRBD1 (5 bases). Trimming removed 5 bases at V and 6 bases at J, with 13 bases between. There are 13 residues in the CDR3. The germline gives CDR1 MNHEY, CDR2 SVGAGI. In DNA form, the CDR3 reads TGTGCCAGCAGTCCCGGGGCAATTCATGGCTACACCTTC. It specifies CASSPGAIHGYTF.

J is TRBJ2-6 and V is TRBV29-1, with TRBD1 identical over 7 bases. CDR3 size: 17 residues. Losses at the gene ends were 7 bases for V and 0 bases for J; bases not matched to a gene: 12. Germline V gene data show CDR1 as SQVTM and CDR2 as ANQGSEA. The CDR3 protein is CSGQPDRPDSGANVLTF. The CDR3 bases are TGCAGCGGACAACCGGACAGGCCTGACTCTGGGGCCAACGTCCTGACTTTC.

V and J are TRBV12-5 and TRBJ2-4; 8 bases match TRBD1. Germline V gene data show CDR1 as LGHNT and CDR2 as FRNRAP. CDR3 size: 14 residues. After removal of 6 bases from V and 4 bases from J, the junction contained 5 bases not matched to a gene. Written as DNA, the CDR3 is TGTGCTAGTGGCCAGGGGGCTTTAAAAAACATTCAGTACTTC. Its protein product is CASGQGALKNIQYF.

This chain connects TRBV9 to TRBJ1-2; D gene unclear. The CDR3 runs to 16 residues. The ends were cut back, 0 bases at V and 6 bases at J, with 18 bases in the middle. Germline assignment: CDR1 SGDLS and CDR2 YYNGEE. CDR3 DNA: TGTGCCAGCAGCGTAGAGGCGGTGGAAAATATGGATGGCTACACCTTC. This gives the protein CASSVEAVENMDGYTF. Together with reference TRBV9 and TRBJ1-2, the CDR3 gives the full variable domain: DSGVTQTPKHLITATGQRVTLRCSPRSGDLSVYWYQQSLDQGLQFLIQYYNGEERAKGNILERFSAQQFPDLHSELNLSSLELGDSALYFCASSVEAVENMDGYTFGSGTRLTVV.

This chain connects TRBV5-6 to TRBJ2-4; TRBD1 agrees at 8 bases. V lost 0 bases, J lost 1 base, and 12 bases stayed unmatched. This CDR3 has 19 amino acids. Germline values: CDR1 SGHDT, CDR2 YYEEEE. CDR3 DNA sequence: TGTGCCAGCAGCTTGGCCTGGACAGGGTATTTACCGGCCAAAAACATTCAGTACTTC. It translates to CASSLAWTGYLPAKNIQYF.

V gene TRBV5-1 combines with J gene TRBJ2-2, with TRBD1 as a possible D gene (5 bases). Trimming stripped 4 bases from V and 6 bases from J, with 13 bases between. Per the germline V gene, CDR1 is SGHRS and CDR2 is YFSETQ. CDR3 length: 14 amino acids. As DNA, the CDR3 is TGCGCCAGCAGCAGGGGCGTCGATGCCGGGGAGCTGTTTTTT. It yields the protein CASSRGVDAGELFF.

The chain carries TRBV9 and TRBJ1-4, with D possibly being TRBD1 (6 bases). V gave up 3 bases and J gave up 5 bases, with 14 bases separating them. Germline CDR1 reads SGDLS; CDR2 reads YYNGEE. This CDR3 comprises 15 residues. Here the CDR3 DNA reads TGTGCCAGCAGCGCCCGGACAGTGTTAAATGAAAAACTGTTTTTT. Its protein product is CASSARTVLNEKLFF.

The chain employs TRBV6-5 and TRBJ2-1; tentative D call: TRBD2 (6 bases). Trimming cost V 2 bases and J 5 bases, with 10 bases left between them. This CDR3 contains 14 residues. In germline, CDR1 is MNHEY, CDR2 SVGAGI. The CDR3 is CASSYATSDNEQFF. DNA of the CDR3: TGTGCCAGCAGTTACGCGACTAGTGACAATGAGCAGTTCTTC.

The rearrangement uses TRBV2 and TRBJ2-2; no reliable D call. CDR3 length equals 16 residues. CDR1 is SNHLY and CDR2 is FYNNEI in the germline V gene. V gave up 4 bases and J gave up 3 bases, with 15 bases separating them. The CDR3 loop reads CASSAVWGRDTGELFF. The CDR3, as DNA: TGTGCCAGCAGTGCTGTATGGGGTAGAGACACCGGGGAGCTGTTTTTT. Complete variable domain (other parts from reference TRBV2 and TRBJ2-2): EPEVTQTPSHQVTQMGQEVILRCVPISNHLYFYWYRQILGQKVEFLVSFYNNEISEKSEIFDDQFSVERPDGSNFTLKIRSTKLEDSAMYFCASSAVWGRDTGELFFGEGSRLTVL.

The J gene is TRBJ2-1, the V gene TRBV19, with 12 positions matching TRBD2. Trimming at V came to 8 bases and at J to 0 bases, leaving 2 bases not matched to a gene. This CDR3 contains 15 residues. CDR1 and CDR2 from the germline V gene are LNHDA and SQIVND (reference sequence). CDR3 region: CASRTSGNSYNEQFF. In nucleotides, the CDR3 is TGTGCCAGTCGGACTAGCGGGAACTCCTACAATGAGCAGTTCTTC. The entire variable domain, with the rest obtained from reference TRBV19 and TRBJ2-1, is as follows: DGGITQSPKYLFRKEGQNVTLSCEQNLNHDAMYWYRQDPGQGLRLIYYSQIVNDFQKGDIAEGYSVSREKKESFPLTVTSAQKNPTAFYLCASRTSGNSYNEQFFGPGTRLTVL.

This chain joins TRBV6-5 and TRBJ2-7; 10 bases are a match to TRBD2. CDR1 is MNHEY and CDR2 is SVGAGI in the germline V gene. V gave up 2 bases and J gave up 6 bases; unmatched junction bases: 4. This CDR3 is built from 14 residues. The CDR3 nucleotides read TGTGCCAGCAGTTACGCGGCTAGCGGGAGCGAGCAGTACTTC. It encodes CASSYAASGSEQYF.

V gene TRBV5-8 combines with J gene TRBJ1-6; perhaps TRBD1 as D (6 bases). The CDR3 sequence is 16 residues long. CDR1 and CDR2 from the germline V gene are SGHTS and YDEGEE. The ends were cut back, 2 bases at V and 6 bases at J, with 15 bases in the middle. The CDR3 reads CASSFRTAGRNSPLHF. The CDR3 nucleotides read TGTGCCAGCAGCTTCAGGACAGCGGGCCGTAATTCACCCCTCCACTTT.

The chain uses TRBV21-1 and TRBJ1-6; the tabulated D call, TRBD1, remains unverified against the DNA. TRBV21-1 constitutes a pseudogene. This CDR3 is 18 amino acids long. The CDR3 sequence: CASSNKRDGTPSNSPLHF. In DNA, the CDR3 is TGTGCCAGCAGCAATAAACGAGACGGGACACCTAGTAATTCACCCCTCCACTTT.

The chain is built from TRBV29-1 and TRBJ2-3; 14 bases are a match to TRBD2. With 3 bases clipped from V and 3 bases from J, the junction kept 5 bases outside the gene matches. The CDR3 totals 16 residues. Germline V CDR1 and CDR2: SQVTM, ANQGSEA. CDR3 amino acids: CSVEGLAGVRTDTQYF. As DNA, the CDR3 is TGCAGCGTTGAGGGACTAGCGGGAGTACGGACAGATACGCAGTATTTT.

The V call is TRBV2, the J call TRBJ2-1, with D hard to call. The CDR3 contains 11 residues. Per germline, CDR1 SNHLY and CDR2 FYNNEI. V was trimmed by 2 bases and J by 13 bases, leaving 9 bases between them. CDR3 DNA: TGTGCCAGCAGTGAATTGGCTCCCCAGTTCTTC. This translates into CASSELAPQFF. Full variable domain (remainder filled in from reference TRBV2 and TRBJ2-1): EPEVTQTPSHQVTQMGQEVILRCVPISNHLYFYWYRQILGQKVEFLVSFYNNEISEKSEIFDDQFSVERPDGSNFTLKIRSTKLEDSAMYFCASSELAPQFFGPGTRLTVL.

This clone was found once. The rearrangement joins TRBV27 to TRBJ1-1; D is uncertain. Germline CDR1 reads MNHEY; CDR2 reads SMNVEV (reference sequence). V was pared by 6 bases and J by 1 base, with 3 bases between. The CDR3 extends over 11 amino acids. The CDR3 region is CASRGNTEAFF. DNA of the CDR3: TGTGCCAGCAGGGGGAACACTGAAGCTTTCTTT.

The CDR3: CASSLWTGGNEKLFF. The CDR3 DNA reads TGTGCCAGTAGTCTGTGGACAGGTGGAAATGAAAAACTGTTTTTT. The V gene is TRBV19, the J gene TRBJ1-4; TRBD1 matches 7 bases. CDR3 length: 15 amino acids. Germline-derived CDR1 and CDR2 are LNHDA and SQIVND (reference sequence). The J segment lost 5 bases and the V segment lost 5 bases, leaving 8 bases of the junction unmatched.

The CDR3 DNA reads TGTGCTAGTGGTTTGACGCATGGTCCGAACACTGAAGCTTTCTTT. It encodes CASGLTHGPNTEAFF. The rearrangement uses TRBV12-5 and TRBJ1-1, with D hard to call. Germline V gene sequence: CDR1 LGHNT, CDR2 FRNRAP. The CDR3 extends over 15 amino acids. The ends were cut back, 2 bases at V and 1 base at J, with 11 bases in the middle. Full variable domain (rest looked up from reference TRBV12-5 and TRBJ1-1): DARVTQTPRHKVTEMGQEVTMRCQPILGHNTVFWYRQTMMQGLELLAYFRNRAPLDDSGMPKDRFSAEMPDATLATLKIQPSEPRDSAVYFCASGLTHGPNTEAFFGQGTRLTVV.

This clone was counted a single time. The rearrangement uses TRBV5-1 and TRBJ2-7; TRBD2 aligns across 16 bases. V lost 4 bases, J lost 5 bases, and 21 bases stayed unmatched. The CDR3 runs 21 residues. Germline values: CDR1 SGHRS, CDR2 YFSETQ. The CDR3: CASSRNPGTSGRATRNNEQYF. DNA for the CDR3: TGCGCCAGCAGCCGGAACCCCGGGACTAGCGGGAGGGCTACCCGTAACAACGAGCAGTACTTC.

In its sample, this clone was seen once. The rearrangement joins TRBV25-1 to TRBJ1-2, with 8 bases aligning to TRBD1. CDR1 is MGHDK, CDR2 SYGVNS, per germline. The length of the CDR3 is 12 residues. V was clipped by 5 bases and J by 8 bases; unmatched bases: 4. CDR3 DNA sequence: TGTGCCAGCAGTACAGGGGGAGGAGGCTACACCTTC. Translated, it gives CASSTGGGGYTF.

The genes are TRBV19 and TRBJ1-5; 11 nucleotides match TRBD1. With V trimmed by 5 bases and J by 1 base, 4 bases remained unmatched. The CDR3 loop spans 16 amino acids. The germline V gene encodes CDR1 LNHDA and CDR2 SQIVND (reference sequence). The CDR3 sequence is CASSSDRGPSNQPQHF. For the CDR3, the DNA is TGTGCCAGTAGTTCGGACAGGGGGCCAAGCAATCAGCCCCAGCATTTT.

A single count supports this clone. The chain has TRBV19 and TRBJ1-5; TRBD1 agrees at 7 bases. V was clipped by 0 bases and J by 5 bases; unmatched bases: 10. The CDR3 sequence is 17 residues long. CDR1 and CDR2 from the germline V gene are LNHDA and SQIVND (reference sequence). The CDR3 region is CASSIDPRKGAHQPQHF. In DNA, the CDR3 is TGTGCCAGTAGTATAGATCCCAGGAAGGGGGCGCATCAGCCCCAGCATTTT.

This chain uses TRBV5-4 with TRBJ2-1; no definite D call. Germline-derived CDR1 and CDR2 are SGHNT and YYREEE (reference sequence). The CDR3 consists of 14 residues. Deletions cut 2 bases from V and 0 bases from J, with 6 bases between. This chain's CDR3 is CASSLRSSYNEQFF. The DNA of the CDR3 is TGTGCCAGCAGCTTAAGAAGCTCCTACAATGAGCAGTTCTTC.